The 22 T cell receptor beta chains below were found in one sample sequenced in a study of identical twins listed by TCRdb under 2016. Library prep was done by 5' RACE. The instrument was an Illumina HiSeq 2000. TCRdb reprocessing: public reads trimmed at Q25 with fastp, clones called with MiXCR, in-frame beta chains kept. Rows matching on CDR3 protein sequence are summarized as one entry with the most common DNA and genes. The table for this sample lists about 470,000 distinct CDR3 sequences; 20% to 25% of them were counted only once. Jointly, the top ten make up just under 3% of the sample. In addition, the sample was reused for a study of T cells expressing NK-cell markers.

The sequencing input was CD4+ T cells sorted from blood. All receptors derive from a woman aged 18-29 years in good health.

This chain connects TRBV20-1 to TRBJ2-1, with D possibly TRBD2 on 6 matching bases. The V gene's germline CDR1 is DFQATT and CDR2 SNEGSKA (reference sequence). V lost 3 bases and J lost 9, with 15 bases in between. This CDR3 is built from 13 residues. The CDR3 nucleotides are TGCAGTGCTAGCCTACTAGCTTTCGGTGAGCAGTTCTTC. Residues: CSASLLAFGEQFF.

This clonotype was detected a few times. V usage is TRBV5-1 and J usage is TRBJ2-1; TRBD2 aligns across 8 bases. The V segment lost 0 bases and the J segment 2 bases; nucleotides outside the gene matches: 4. Germline CDR1 reads SGHRS; CDR2 reads YFSETQ. The CDR3 is 16 residues long. This CDR3 is CASSLAEAGAYNEQFF. In DNA, the CDR3 is TGCGCCAGCAGCTTGGCCGAAGCGGGGGCCTACAATGAGCAGTTCTTC.

This clonotype has ten or more counts. The chain joins TRBV7-2 to TRBJ2-7; TRBD1 agrees at 7 bases. CDR3 length equals 14 residues. With 5 bases clipped from V and 0 bases from J, the junction kept 4 bases outside the gene matches. From germline, CDR1 is SGHTA and CDR2 FQGNSA. In DNA, the CDR3 is TGTGCCAGCAGCCGGGACAGTTCCTCCTACGAGCAGTACTTC. Its translation: CASSRDSSSYEQYF.

In this sample, this clonotype turned up a few times. The CDR3 sequence is CASRSFRTGIGEQYF. The CDR3 coding sequence is TGTGCCAGCAGATCTTTCCGGACCGGGATCGGCGAGCAGTACTTC. J is TRBJ2-7 and V is TRBV6-2 or TRBV6-3, with D possibly matching TRBD2 (5 bases). CDR1 is MNHEY and CDR2 is SVGEGT in the germline V gene. Trimming took off 6 bases at V and 6 bases at J, with 21 bases between the two ends. The CDR3 spans 15 residues.

This chain joins TRBV6-5 and TRBJ1-1; a possible D gene is TRBD1 (5 bases). V shed 0 bases and J shed 0 bases, with 11 bases lying between them. The CDR3 loop spans 16 amino acids. CDR1 and CDR2 (germline): MNHEY, SVGAGI. CDR3 residues: CASSYSPGLMNTEAFF. The CDR3 DNA is TGTGCCAGCAGTTACTCTCCGGGACTCATGAACACTGAAGCTTTCTTT.

In this sample, this clonotype turned up a few times. This sequence joins TRBV10-3 and TRBJ1-2, with D possibly matching TRBD1 (6 bases). V shed 2 bases and J shed 8 bases, with 15 bases lying between them. Germline loops: CDR1 ENHRY, CDR2 SYGVKD. CDR3 length equals 14 residues. In DNA, the CDR3 is TGTGCCATCAGTGAGAGGGGACAACCCCAGGGCTACACCTTC. Amino acids: CAISERGQPQGYTF.

The count of this clonotype is one. The CDR3 region is CASGFAGLYQETQYF. The CDR3 nucleotides are TGTGCCAGCGGGTTCGCGGGCCTGTACCAAGAGACCCAGTACTTC. This chain links TRBV6-2 or TRBV6-3 with TRBJ2-5, with D maybe TRBD2 (5 bases). CDR1 is MNHEY, CDR2 SVGEGT, per germline. The CDR3 covers 15 residues. V lost 8 bases and J lost 0, with 16 bases in between.

Concerning this clonotype itself: One end of the junction does not line up with germline, which may come from a read error. The V call is TRBV7-9, the J call TRBJ2-1, with a possible D match to TRBD1 (5 bases). CDR1 SEHNR and CDR2 FQNEAQ come from the germline V gene (reference sequence). This CDR3 has 12 residues. CDR3 DNA: TGTGCCAGCAGCCCCTCGGACAAGGAGCAGTTCTTC. This codes for CASSPSDKEQFF.

There are many counts of this clonotype. V and J are TRBV5-1 and TRBJ2-3; 7 bases are a match to TRBD1. Trimming took 3 bases from V and 2 from J; bases not matched to a gene: 9. This CDR3 region has 16 residues. CDR1 is SGHRS and CDR2 is YFSETQ in the germline V gene. The chain's CDR3 is CASSYLSDRSTDTQYF. In DNA, the CDR3 is TGCGCCAGCAGCTACTTATCGGACAGGTCCACAGATACGCAGTATTTT.

The rearrangement uses TRBV7-9 and TRBJ2-7; 8 bases map to TRBD1. The CDR3 sequence is 14 residues long. The germline V gene encodes CDR1 SEHNR and CDR2 FQNEAQ (reference sequence). The V segment lost 3 bases and the J segment 6 bases; nucleotides outside the gene matches: 7. The CDR3, as DNA: TGTGCCAGCAGCTTCTGGCAGGGGGCCTTCGAGCAGTACTTC. Amino acids: CASSFWQGAFEQYF.

The genes are TRBV20-1 and TRBJ2-7; D might be TRBD1 or TRBD2, each matching 5 bases. The CDR3 is made up of 13 amino acids. Trimming removed 6 bases at V and 1 base at J, with 13 bases between. Germline V gene lookup returns CDR1 DFQATT and CDR2 SNEGSKA (reference sequence). DNA of the CDR3: TGCAGTGCCCGGGGCCTAAGATCCTACGAGCAGTACTTC. The encoded protein is CSARGLRSYEQYF.

V gene TRBV2 combines with J gene TRBJ2-7; a possible D gene is TRBD1 (5 bases). V lost 6 bases and J 2 bases, leaving 11 bases between the germline ends. This CDR3 is built from 13 residues. The germline V gene encodes CDR1 SNHLY and CDR2 FYNNEI. CDR3 residues: CASRWKGTYEQYF. For the CDR3, the DNA is TGTGCCAGCAGGTGGAAGGGGACCTACGAGCAGTACTTC. Using reference TRBV2 and TRBJ2-7 for the parts outside the CDR3, the full variable domain is EPEVTQTPSHQVTQMGQEVILRCVPISNHLYFYWYRQILGQKVEFLVSFYNNEISEKSEIFDDQFSVERPDGSNFTLKIRSTKLEDSAMYFCASRWKGTYEQYFGPGTRLTVT.

The J gene is TRBJ2-1, the V gene TRBV20-1, with 9 bases aligning to TRBD1. The ends lost 7 bases at V and 9 bases at J; junction bases unmatched: 10. From germline, CDR1 is DFQATT and CDR2 SNEGSKA (reference sequence). This CDR3 comprises 13 residues. Written as DNA, the CDR3 is TGCAGTGTTCTGAACAGGGGGCGGAGTGAGCAGTTCTTC. Protein: CSVLNRGRSEQFF.

This clonotype showed up many times. The chain employs TRBV29-1 and TRBJ2-1; 9 positions agree with TRBD2. The germline gives CDR1 SQVTM, CDR2 ANQGSEA. V lost 4 bases and J lost 3; bases outside the gene matches: 10. There are 16 residues in the CDR3. The CDR3 spells CSVAPFSGRNYNEQFF. Written as DNA, the CDR3 is TGCAGCGTTGCCCCCTTTAGCGGGAGAAACTACAATGAGCAGTTCTTC.

This clonotype was observed many times. The chain carries TRBV6-1 and TRBJ2-1; 9 bases map to TRBD2. After removal of 11 bases from V and 4 bases from J, the junction contained 15 bases not matched to a gene. This CDR3 contains 16 residues. Germline CDR1 reads MNHNS; CDR2 reads SASEGT. CDR3 amino acids: CASRIKIAGEYNEQFF. DNA for the CDR3: TGTGCCTCCCGCATTAAAATAGCGGGAGAGTACAATGAGCAGTTCTTC.

This chain links TRBV15 with TRBJ2-7; TRBD2 agrees at 8 bases. Trimming removed 3 bases from V and 1 base from J; junction bases left unmatched: 11. The CDR3 covers 17 residues. Germline V gene sequence: CDR1 LNHNV, CDR2 YYDKDF (reference sequence). In DNA form, the CDR3 reads TGTGCCACCAGCAGTAACGGGGCTAGCGGGCTTTCCTACGAGCAGTACTTC. It specifies CATSSNGASGLSYEQYF.

This chain connects TRBV20-1 to TRBJ2-3, with 8 bases fitting TRBD2. The CDR3 runs 17 residues. In germline, CDR1 is DFQATT, CDR2 SNEGSKA (reference sequence). The ends lost 3 bases at V and 4 bases at J; junction bases unmatched: 15. The CDR3 loop reads CSARPPLAGTDPDTQYF. The CDR3, as DNA: TGCAGTGCTAGGCCTCCTTTAGCGGGAACGGACCCAGATACGCAGTATTTT.

This clonotype has just a few counts. The rearrangement links TRBV12-3 or TRBV12-4 to TRBJ2-1, with TRBD2 matching 7 bases. The CDR3 sequence is 13 residues long. V lost 7 bases and J lost 7; bases outside the gene matches: 7. The CDR3 DNA is TGTGCCAGCAAAAGCGGGAACTCGAATGAGCAGTTCTTC. It encodes CASKSGNSNEQFF.

This clonotype has just a few counts. The genes are TRBV12-3 or TRBV12-4 and TRBJ1-3; 10 positions match TRBD1. The CDR3 has 12 residues. Trimming removed 5 bases from V and 15 bases from J; junction bases left unmatched: 7. The CDR3 sequence: CASSLQTGGGYF. CDR3 DNA sequence: TGTGCCAGCAGTCTACAGACAGGGGGCGGATATTTT.

This chain links TRBV7-9 with TRBJ2-6; D possibly corresponds to TRBD2 (5 bases). The CDR3 has 17 amino acids. The V and J ends lost 3 bases and 0 bases respectively, with 12 bases between them. Germline lookup yields CDR1 SEHNR and CDR2 FQNEAQ (reference sequence). CDR3 in amino acids: CASSLRAALSGANVLTF. CDR3 nucleotides: TGTGCCAGCAGCTTGAGGGCGGCACTCTCTGGGGCCAACGTCCTGACTTTC.

This chain connects TRBV10-3 to TRBJ1-3; D not resolved. The V gene's germline CDR1 is ENHRY and CDR2 SYGVKD. V was trimmed by 8 bases and J by 0 bases, leaving 8 bases between them. This CDR3 comprises 13 residues. This CDR3 reads CAIGRVSGNTIYF. The CDR3 DNA sequence: TGTGCCATCGGCCGGGTCTCTGGAAACACCATATATTTT.

This clonotype was seen a single time. This rearrangement joins TRBV7-6 to TRBJ1-6; D perhaps matches TRBD1 (6 bases). Germline-derived CDR1 and CDR2 are SGHVS and FNYEAQ. This CDR3 is built from 16 residues. The V and J ends lost 4 bases and 4 bases respectively, with 14 bases between them. The CDR3 DNA is TGTGCCAGCAGCTCTCAACCGGGACAATATAATTCACCCCTCCACTTT. Protein sequence: CASSSQPGQYNSPLHF.